Below, one TCR beta chain is given with its context. The target antigen is unknown. Germline V CDR1 and CDR2: MDHEN, SYDVKM. The CDR3 loop spans 14 amino acids. V was pared by 2 bases and J by 5 bases, with 4 bases of the junction left unmatched. This sample was included in a study of T cell responses to AZD1222 COVID-19 vaccine. Study-wide results and limits: Repertoires in all cases were sampled only once the peak T cell response had passed. When two AZD1222 doses had been given, Spike-specific TCR breadth and depth rose. Donors, mostly white British, included more females; clonal diversity was possibly underestimated.

Profiled with immunoSEQ multiplex PCR; TCRdb holds only in-frame clones, not every one. The profile shows roughly 200,000 clones, roughly 91% of them singletons. Material: peripheral blood, obtained on day 0 of MenACWY control vaccination. The V and J genes are TRBV28 and TRBJ1-2; TRBD1 matches 8 bases. This clonotype originated in an adult in good health. The CDR3 DNA follows: TGTGCCAGCAGTTTAACAGGGGGTCGATATGGCTACACCTTC. Its protein product is CASSLTGGRYGYTF.